These T cell receptor beta chains were read from a single sample in a study of T cell responses to AZD1222 COVID-19 vaccine. Only in-frame clones appear in the TCRdb table, and some are missing; sequencing was by immunoSEQ multiplex PCR. The sample yields roughly 130,000 clones, 92% seen once. The specimen comprised peripheral blood, sampled on day 0 of AZD1222 vaccination. The receptors were gathered from an adult in good health. Both conserved end residues are part of each CDR3. A D gene is named only where the DNA matches it firmly. Clone size is stated in some rows and not others, as once, few, many or a class when expanded.

NA	TRBV29-1	TRBD2	TRBJ2-7	CSVEGASGGGYEQYF	TGCAGCGTTGAAGGGGCTAGCGGGGGGGGTTACGAGCAGTACTTC
NA	TRBV9	NA	TRBJ1-2	CASSRGGADYGYTF	TGTGCCAGCAGCAGAGGGGGGGCGGACTATGGCTACACCTTC
once	TRBV5-1	NA	TRBJ2-7	CASRRRPVHMDEQYF	TGCGCCAGCAGGCGCAGGCCGGTGCACATGGACGAGCAGTACTTC
once	TRBV18	TRBD2	TRBJ2-5	CASSPTIAGEETQYF	TGTGCCAGCTCACCTACCATAGCGGGGGAGGAGACCCAGTACTTC
once	TRBV28	NA	TRBJ1-1	CASREFAEAFF	TGTGCCAGCAGGGAGTTTGCTGAAGCTTTCTTT
NA	TRBV19	NA	TRBJ1-5	CASSFLPGYSNQPQHF	TGTGCCAGTAGTTTTTTACCAGGCTATAGCAATCAGCCCCAGCATTTT
NA	TRBV9	NA	TRBJ1-2	CASSGNSVEGYTF	TGTGCCAGCAGCGGGAACTCGGTGGAAGGCTACACCTTC
once	TRBV4-1	NA	TRBJ1-4	CASSQLQANEKLFF	TGCGCCAGCAGCCAACTACAGGCTAATGAAAAACTGTTTTTT
NA	TRBV18	NA	TRBJ2-3	CASSPSSRGSTDTQYF	TGTGCCAGCTCACCTTCATCGCGCGGGAGCACAGATACGCAGTATTTT
NA	TRBV7-2	NA	TRBJ2-3	CASTSRAGADTQYF	TGTGCCAGCACCTCGAGGGCGGGCGCAGATACGCAGTATTTT
NA	TRBV19	NA	TRBJ1-1	CASSIGHTEAFF	TGTGCCAGTAGTATCGGTCACACTGAAGCTTTCTTT
NA	TRBV27	TRBD1	TRBJ1-4	CASSLFGTGVEKLFF	TGTGCCAGCAGTTTATTTGGGACAGGGGTCGAAAAACTGTTTTTT
NA	TRBV7-9	NA	TRBJ2-5	CASSKEGGRETQYF	TGTGCCAGCAGCAAGGAGGGGGGAAGGGAGACCCAGTACTTC
NA	TRBV24-1	TRBD1	TRBJ2-1	CATSGPTGGKFF	TGTGCCACCAGTGGACCCACAGGGGGCAAGTTCTTC
NA	TRBV21-1	NA	TRBJ1-5	CASSIGRGTVSNQPQHF	TGTGCCAGCAGCATAGGTAGAGGGACAGTTAGCAATCAGCCCCAGCATTTT